One sample yielded the 17 T cell receptor beta chains listed below, sequenced in a study of T cells in Graves' hyperthyroidism and ophthalmopathy. Amplified TCR beta CDR3 regions derived from RNA transcripts. When the TCR CDR3 underwent first-round RT-PCR, the HTBI primer set was used. TCRdb re-called the multiplex PCR reads through MiXCR, storing one row per CDR3 protein. This sample has about 180,000 distinct CDR3 sequences; over 15% occur once, and the top ten carry around 29%. The material sequenced was blood. Receptors were obtained from a woman aged 45-65 years with Graves' hyperthyroidism.

Ten or more counts support this clonotype. The V call is TRBV12-3 or TRBV12-4, the J call TRBJ1-1; no reliable D call. V was cut by 1 base and J by 11 bases, with 8 bases left in between. This CDR3 has 11 residues. The CDR3 DNA is TGTGCCAGCAGTTTAGGCAGTGACGCTTTCTTT. Residues: CASSLGSDAFF.

This clonotype appeared many times. This chain connects TRBV5-1 to TRBJ1-5, with D maybe TRBD1 (5 bases). CDR1 SGHRS and CDR2 YFSETQ come from the germline V gene. The germline V and J ends were trimmed by 4 bases and 10 bases, with 24 bases remaining between them. The CDR3 consists of 16 residues. CDR3 residues: CASSTEGRAHIDPQHF. CDR3 DNA: TGCGCCAGCAGCACCGAGGGACGGGCCCATATCGACCCCCAGCATTTT.

This chain uses TRBV6-1 with TRBJ1-1; weak D call: TRBD1 (5 bases). There are 14 residues in the CDR3. Germline V gene lookup returns CDR1 MNHNS and CDR2 SASEGT. Trimming cost V 6 bases and J 1 base, with 12 bases left between them. The CDR3 region has the DNA TGTGCCAGCAGCTCAGGGTACAGGAACACTGAAGCTTTCTTT. This translates into CASSSGYRNTEAFF.

This clonotype was observed at least ten times. The V gene is TRBV20-1, the J gene TRBJ2-1, with 9 bases aligning to TRBD1. The CDR3 length is 14 residues. The V gene's germline CDR1 is DFQATT and CDR2 SNEGSKA (reference sequence). V lost 6 bases and J lost 4; bases outside the gene matches: 7. In nucleotides, the CDR3 is TGCAGTGCCGTCGGGACAGGGCTTTACAATGAGCAGTTCTTC. This codes for CSAVGTGLYNEQFF.

This clonotype was recorded at least ten times. The chain combines TRBV6-6 with TRBJ1-1; no firm D call. Trimming removed 2 bases at V and 4 bases at J, with 11 bases between. Germline loops: CDR1 MNHNY, CDR2 SVGAGI (reference sequence). This CDR3 contains 14 residues. The chain's CDR3 is CASSYAAAATEAFF. The CDR3 DNA sequence: TGTGCCAGCAGTTACGCGGCAGCAGCCACTGAAGCTTTCTTT.

This clonotype was recorded many times. The rearrangement links TRBV19 to TRBJ1-3; 10 bases are a match to TRBD1. Germline CDR1 is LNHDA and CDR2 is SQIVND (reference sequence). J gave up 4 bases and V 9 bases, and 6 bases lay outside the gene matches. The CDR3 consists of 14 residues. In DNA, the CDR3 is TGTGCCAGCGATGGGGACAGGGGAGGAAACACCATATATTTT. This codes for CASDGDRGGNTIYF.

This clonotype was detected ten times or more. The chain is built from TRBV7-9 and TRBJ1-1, with D perhaps TRBD1 (5 bases). There are 16 residues in the CDR3. Trimming pared 2 bases from V and 1 base from J, leaving 14 bases between. Germline-derived CDR1 and CDR2 are SEHNR and FQNEAQ (reference sequence). The CDR3 DNA reads TGTGCCAGCAGCTTAATTGGTATGACAGAGAACACTGAAGCTTTCTTT. Its protein product is CASSLIGMTENTEAFF.

This clonotype was recorded only once. The chain links TRBV5-1 to TRBJ1-1; TRBD1 aligns across 12 bases. The germline gives CDR1 SGHRS, CDR2 YFSETQ. V lost 0 bases, J lost 6 bases, and 9 bases stayed unmatched. This CDR3 spans 17 amino acids. The CDR3 DNA sequence: TGCGCCAGCAGCTTGGCCGGGGACAGGGGGCTCGGGGCTGAAGCTTTCTTT. Protein product: CASSLAGDRGLGAEAFF.

In regard to this clonotype: One end of the junction fails to match germline, which may point to a read error. The CDR3 DNA follows: TGTACCAGTAGTGAATGGGGGAGTAGCAATCAGCCCCAGCATTTT. Protein sequence: CTSSEWGSSNQPQHF. The rearrangement joins TRBV19 to TRBJ1-5; D is perhaps TRBD1 (5 bases). In germline, CDR1 is LNHDA, CDR2 SQIVND (reference sequence). The CDR3 is 15 residues long.

The genes are TRBV7-9 and TRBJ2-7; tentative D call: TRBD1 (5 bases). Germline-derived CDR1 and CDR2 are SEHNR and FQNEAQ (reference sequence). Trimming removed 1 base from V and 3 bases from J, with 13 bases in between. The CDR3 runs 15 residues. DNA of the CDR3: TGTGCCAGCAGCTTAGGACAGCGAACCCTCTACGAGCAGTACTTC. It specifies CASSLGQRTLYEQYF.

This clonotype was counted between two and nine times. The chain uses TRBV10-3 and TRBJ2-7; D unresolved. This CDR3 is built from 12 residues. Trimming stripped 6 bases from V and 4 bases from J, with 10 bases between. CDR1 and CDR2 from the germline V gene are ENHRY and SYGVKD. CDR3 in amino acids: CAIRNDDYEQYF. CDR3 nucleotide sequence: TGTGCCATCAGGAACGATGATTACGAGCAGTACTTC.

The rearrangement uses TRBV20-1 and TRBJ2-3; 10 bases match TRBD2. The J segment lost 5 bases and the V segment lost 5 bases, leaving 13 bases of the junction unmatched. The CDR3 loop spans 16 amino acids. Germline CDR1 reads DFQATT; CDR2 reads SNEGSKA (reference sequence). The CDR3 is CSASGGSGRARDTQYF. The CDR3 DNA sequence: TGCAGTGCTTCGGGGGGAAGCGGGAGGGCACGAGATACGCAGTATTTT.

In this sample, this clonotype turned up many times. This rearrangement joins TRBV6-2 or TRBV6-3 to TRBJ1-4; possibly TRBD1 for D (5 bases). CDR3 length equals 14 residues. V was trimmed by 5 bases and J by 11 bases, leaving 18 bases between them. Looked up from germline, CDR1 is MNHEY and CDR2 is SVGEGT. For the CDR3, the DNA is TGTGCCAGCAGTCCTTCCCGGGACGCGCGGAAACTGTTTTTT. Its translation: CASSPSRDARKLFF.

The V gene is TRBV11-2, the J gene TRBJ2-3; the D gene is possibly TRBD2 (5 bases). The V and J ends lost 6 bases and 0 bases respectively, with 10 bases between them. Germline CDR1 is SGHAT and CDR2 is FQNNGV. The CDR3 sequence is 14 residues long. The CDR3, as DNA: TGTGCCAGCAGGGAGGACGGGAGCACAGATACGCAGTATTTT. Amino acids: CASREDGSTDTQYF.

This clonotype came up many times. The CDR3 is CASSLSRRGDYGYTF. As DNA, the CDR3 is TGTGCCAGCAGCCTTAGCCGCCGGGGTGACTATGGCTACACCTTC. The chain joins TRBV7-3 to TRBJ1-2; no clear D. V gave up 5 bases and J gave up 3 bases, with 16 bases separating them. The CDR3 contains 15 residues. The germline gives CDR1 SGHTA, CDR2 FQGTGA.

This clonotype was detected ten times or more. This sequence joins TRBV7-9 and TRBJ1-5, with D uncertain. Germline CDR1 reads SEHNR; CDR2 reads FQNEAQ (reference sequence). The CDR3 is made up of 14 amino acids. Deletions cut 1 base from V and 3 bases from J, with 7 bases between. The CDR3 spells CASSLGGNNQPQHF. The DNA of the CDR3 is TGTGCCAGCAGCTTAGGGGGTAACAATCAGCCCCAGCATTTT.

This clonotype was seen ten or more times. The V call is TRBV27, the J call TRBJ2-1; TRBD2 matches 12 bases. Germline CDR1 is MNHEY and CDR2 is SMNVEV (reference sequence). Trimming removed 5 bases from V and 6 bases from J; junction bases left unmatched: 8. This CDR3 region has 16 residues. CDR3 in amino acids: CASSPVLAGGPNEQFF. The CDR3 DNA sequence: TGTGCCAGCAGTCCTGTACTAGCGGGGGGTCCCAATGAGCAGTTCTTC.